A selection of T cell receptor beta chains follows, all from one sample in a study of shared clonotypes between healthy human individuals. The protocol was immunoSEQ multiplex PCR, while the TCRdb copy is restricted to in-frame clones and leaves out a portion. The data hold 2 million to 3 million clones, with over 85% observed a single time. The sequencing input was naive CD4+ T cells from PBMCs. Receptors were obtained from a man younger than 35 in good health. Some clones in this sample may be carry-over from other donors' samples. Each CDR3 is given with its conserved first and last residue. The D gene is left open where the match is weak. For some rows the clone size is stated as once, few or many, or as a class when expanded; others skip it.

j_call,clone_size,d_call,v_call,cdr3_nt,cdr3_aa
TRBJ2-7,-,TRBD2,TRBV7-9,TGTGCCAGCAGCTTAGTTGTAGCGGCGGGAGAACCCCACGAGCAGTACTTC,CASSLVVAAGEPHEQYF
TRBJ1-5,-,-,TRBV27,TGTGCCAGCAGTCAATACAGTAGCAATCAGCCCCAGCATTTT,CASSQYSSNQPQHF
TRBJ2-2,-,-,TRBV2,TGTGCCAGCAGTGAATCAGGCAGGGTAACCGGGGAGCTGTTTTTT,CASSESGRVTGELFF
TRBJ2-3,-,-,TRBV9,TGTGCCAGCAGCGGACCCACTTCGACTAGCACAGATACGCAGTATTTT,CASSGPTSTSTDTQYF
TRBJ2-1,-,TRBD2,TRBV9,TGTGCCAGCAGCGGAGGGACTAGCGGGAGTATCGAGCAGTTCTTC,CASSGGTSGSIEQFF
TRBJ1-2,-,TRBD1,TRBV20-1,TGCAGTGCGGAGGGGACAGACGGCTACACCTTC,CSAEGTDGYTF
TRBJ2-7,-,TRBD2,TRBV7-8,TGTGCCAGCAGCTTACGTCTAGCGGGATTAGCCTACGAGCAGTACTTC,CASSLRLAGLAYEQYF
TRBJ2-3,-,-,TRBV7-3,TGTGCCAGCAGCTTAACAGGTACAGATACGCAGTATTTT,CASSLTGTDTQYF
TRBJ2-7,few,-,TRBV13,TGTGCCAGCAGCCGGCCCCCGACGGGAGTCCTAGAGCAGTACTTC,CASSRPPTGVLEQYF
TRBJ2-5,-,-,TRBV13,TGTGCCAGCAGCTTAGTAGGCTGGCGGAAACAAGAGACCCAGTACTTC,CASSLVGWRKQETQYF
TRBJ2-7,-,-,TRBV4-3,TGCGCCAGCAGCCAAACCTCGGGGAACCTGAAGTACGAGCAGTACTTC,CASSQTSGNLKYEQYF
TRBJ2-7,-,-,TRBV6-6,TGTGCCAGCAGTTACGCGGGTACCTACGAGCAGTACTTC,CASSYAGTYEQYF
TRBJ2-7,-,-,TRBV7-9,TGTGCCAGCAGCTTCTACAAACCATCGCTCAGGGACCGCCGCTACGAGCAGTACTTC,CASSFYKPSLRDRRYEQYF
TRBJ2-7,-,TRBD2,TRBV23-1,TGCGCCAGCAGTCGTATGCCTAGCGGGAGTCGTTACGAGCAGTACTTC,CASSRMPSGSRYEQYF
TRBJ1-3,-,TRBD1,TRBV9,TGTGCCAGCAGCGTAGGACAGGGGAGCGGAAACACCATATATTTT,CASSVGQGSGNTIYF
TRBJ1-1,-,-,TRBV28,TGTGCCAGCAGTTTACTGTGGGATTCCGGGCCAGACGCTGAAGCTTTCTTT,CASSLLWDSGPDAEAFF
TRBJ1-5,-,-,TRBV4-1,TGCGCCAGCAGCCAAGTCCGGGGCAATCAGCCCCAGCATTTT,CASSQVRGNQPQHF
TRBJ2-3,-,TRBD2,TRBV10-2,TGCGCCAGCATCGGGCGGGAGGGCTACACAGATACGCAGTATTTT,CASIGREGYTDTQYF